The clone carrying this T cell receptor beta chain was counted at least ten times. These data originate in a study of blood T cells in healthy people across ages. Trimming removed 0 bases at V and 1 base at J, with 5 bases between. There are 14 residues in the CDR3. Germline values: CDR1 LNHNV, CDR2 YYDKDF (reference sequence). The use of a sample-barcoded 5' primer and a J-beta primer mix characterized a second PCR of about 7 to 12 cycles. Each cDNA molecule was tagged by a template-switch adaptor that had 12 random nucleotides. All samples yielded 2.5 million or more CDR3-containing paired-end reads. TCRdb recomputed calls from the 5' RACE reads with MiXCR, one row per CDR3 protein. This table holds over 500,000 distinct CDR3 sequences, roughly half found once.

Sequencing was performed on blood. The receptor's source is a woman aged 80 or over in good health. V gene TRBV15 combines with J gene TRBJ2-3, with no clear D. The CDR3 coding sequence is TGTGCCACCAGCAGAGATTGGGGCACAGATACGCAGTATTTT. The encoded protein is CATSRDWGTDTQYF.